A few counts support the clone carrying this T cell receptor beta chain. Sequencing used immunoSEQ multiplex PCR; TCRdb keeps in-frame clones, though not all of them. The sample shows more than 95,000 clones, roughly 83% of them seen only once. This entry is derived from a study of blood T cell repertoires in COVID-19. Study context: From the United States, Italy and Spain came samples of acute and convalescent COVID-19.

Trimming left V 1 base short and J 1 base short, with 11 bases between. This CDR3 is 14 amino acids long. Looked up from germline, CDR1 is SQVTM and CDR2 is ANQGSEA. The sample was peripheral blood. This sequence originates from a man aged 35 to 55 with active or convalescent COVID-19. This rearrangement joins TRBV29-1 to TRBJ2-7; tentative D call: TRBD1 (6 bases). The CDR3 sequence: CSVEVVRGSYEQYF. The CDR3 nucleotides read TGCAGCGTTGAAGTGGTCAGGGGTTCCTACGAGCAGTACTTC.